One sample yielded the 3 T cell receptor beta chains listed below, sequenced in a study of blood T cell repertoires in COVID-19. This table comes from immunoSEQ multiplex PCR, and its TCRdb copy is limited to in-frame clones, with some not included. The sample yields roughly 90,000 clones, roughly nine tenths seen once. The material sequenced was peripheral blood. These receptors originate from a human donor with active COVID-19. The donor label of this sample is uncertain.

This clone was detected once. The chain recombines TRBV6-6 with TRBJ2-3, with 8 bases identical to TRBD2. The germline CDR1 and CDR2 sequences are MNHNY and SVGAGI (reference sequence). CDR3 length: 15 residues. V shed 7 bases and J 1 base; nucleotides not matched to a gene: 7. In DNA, the CDR3 is TGTGCCAGCAACCAGAGGCGGGGGGGCACAGATACGCAGTATTTT. This sequence encodes CASNQRRGGTDTQYF.

A word on this clone: The sample contains more than one DNA sequence encoding this CDR3. The chain couples TRBV29-1 to TRBJ1-1; D may be TRBD1 (5 bases). Germline CDR1 SQVTM, CDR2 ANQGSEA. The CDR3 spans 12 residues. V shed 7 bases and J shed 1 base, with 10 bases lying between them. The DNA of the CDR3 is TGCAGCGCCGGGGGGGGGAACACTGAAGCTTTCTTT. It is translated as CSAGGGNTEAFF.

The chain combines TRBV4-1 with TRBJ2-1; TRBD1 agrees at 10 bases. Germline trimming cut 7 bases from V and 8 bases from J; bases unmatched to any gene: 11. Per germline, CDR1 MGHRA and CDR2 YSYEKL. The CDR3 runs 15 residues. The CDR3 DNA reads as TGCGCCAGCATGGGACAGGGGTTTCGGAGGTATGAGCAGTTCTTC. It encodes CASMGQGFRRYEQFF.